The present entry profiles one TCR beta chain with its context. At one end, the junction sequence differs from germline, possibly due to a read error. This CDR3 comprises 15 residues. Germline loops: CDR1 MNHEY, CDR2 SMNVEV (reference sequence). The study recruited exposed participants who had met a COVID-19 case within 2 weeks before entry. The sample comes from a study of blood T cell repertoires in COVID-19. This table comes from immunoSEQ multiplex PCR, and its TCRdb copy is limited to in-frame clones, with some not included. The table includes 350,000 to 500,000 clones, about 88% detected once. The sample comprised PBMCs or T cells enriched from blood (not recorded which). J is TRBJ2-7 and V is TRBV27, with a possible D match to TRBD1 (5 bases). The sequence derives from a woman younger than 35 who had been exposed to COVID-19. This chain's CDR3 is CASSSPGATAYGQYF. CDR3 DNA: TGTGCCAGCAGCTCACCTGGGGCCACAGCCTACGGGCAGTACTTC.